This T cell receptor beta chain was sequenced for a study of cytomegalovirus exposure and HLA in healthy donors (TCRdb year 2017). Turning to the overall study: In an earlier analysis of 450 to 750 of the donors, roughly 300 Gb of sequence data and 117 million unique TCR beta sequences from about 190 million T cells were reported. An early release covering 500 to 750 HLA-typed donors comprised roughly 300 gigabases of sequencing data and tens of millions of unique TCR sequences. To study patterns of TCR occurrence, a later analysis re-analyzed previously published TCR beta repertoires from around 700 donors and added high-resolution HLA genotyping. To predict cytomegalovirus infection status, the study brought together high-throughput TCR immunosequencing, statistical association of individual TCRs with disease status, and machine learning. A later genetic analysis took genome-wide SNP genotypes for about 55% of the 666 donors and used that subset as a discovery cohort. Besides the first cohort of 666 subjects, a separate validation cohort made up of roughly 120 different subjects was used. In the later analysis, no new phenotypic data were used to find candidate immune exposures; instead, reliance was placed on TCR beta sequences and their occurrence across donors. Donor age, sex, ethnicity and CMV serostatus were compiled alongside the repertoire data. The T cell repertoires of about 700 subjects were profiled by immunosequencing and related to cytomegalovirus serostatus. Typing coverage varied by locus: roughly 629-630 donors for A, B, C, DRB1 and DQB1; about 520 for DQA1; about 600 for DPA1; roughly 450 for DPB1. Among the roughly 390 genotyped donors, around 81% belonged to the genetic ancestry cluster associated with self-reported Caucasian donors. The aim of the study was to test whether cataloging public T cell receptors could identify signatures of past pathogen exposure. An earlier analysis of a few hundred of the donors applied high-throughput TCR beta sequencing to assess whether each TCR beta V gene segment acted as functional or pseudogenic. Both class I and class II loci were covered by HLA typing, at four-digit resolution. About 5 DR-DQ haplotypes were handled as single units for association and clustering, since linkage in the cohort was strong. Across some 400 genotyped donors of the cohort, an average of about 240,000 unique TCR beta nucleotide sequences per donor were sequenced, and 15% to 20% of those sequences were non-productive. All discovery cohort repertoires had been generated on a single sequencing platform.

Beyond this particular receptor, the publication reports: In a later analysis, TCR association rates were found to vary across HLA loci, with the most associated TCRs seen for DRB1 alleles and the fewest for HLA-C alleles. In vitro tests confirmed that a few of the cytomegalovirus-associated TCR beta chains recognize cytomegalovirus antigens. Only TCR beta chains were sequenced in this cohort, and the absence of alpha or paired-chain data limited detectable features. Correlated functional status among segregating V segments might be attributable to linkage disequilibrium, but an unknown experimental factor could not be ruled out. Because HLA typing was unavailable for some donors at each locus, only the typed subset was used in association tests. A later analysis found that HLA-associated TCR beta chains were more clonally expanded and had lower generation probabilities than equally common non-associated chains. Assigning TCR associations to individual alleles was difficult when HLA alleles, especially DR and DQ, strongly co-occurred. Specific HLA alleles were associated with 15,000 to 20,000 TCR beta sequences at a false discovery rate of 0.05 in a later analysis. An earlier analysis of some 560 of the donors showed that most TCR beta V segments appeared in productive rearrangements either about 87% or about 30% of the time, which broadly matched IMGT annotations. Several of the top co-occurrence clusters appeared to be linked to parvovirus B19, influenza, CMV and Epstein-Barr virus, according to a later analysis. The classifier was reported to diagnose cytomegalovirus status with high specificity and sensitivity in both the original cohort and the validation cohort. According to a later genetic analysis, donors in an Asian-associated ancestry cluster had fewer N-insertions in productive TCRs than the approximately 670-donor mean. Immune exposure information for the cohort was limited to CMV serostatus. According to the authors, the approach could potentially be generalized to other disease states and immunological phenotypes. Some 15 rarely observed V segments, including chromosome 9 orphons, were excluded from the earlier analysis of about 500 of the donors because counts were too low. A cluster of highly shared sequence variants was judged likely to be a technical artifact of the sequencing pipeline. A further reported finding was that TCR beta sequences accurately predicted the HLA-A and HLA-B alleles for most subjects in the first cohort. A total of fewer than 200 TCR beta chains were listed by the study as associated with cytomegalovirus. In a later genetic analysis, a missense DCLRE1C variant was associated with V-gene and J-gene trimming of TCR beta chains, and the association was replicated in an independent cohort. Roughly uniform sequencing depth across donors was assumed in presence/absence analyses, although this assumption may not hold. The 87-base-pair reads could not distinguish some IMGT-functional V segments, including TRBV6-2 and TRBV6-3, so those segments were excluded. While some public TCRs were present in many individuals, most TCR sequences turned up only very rarely across donors. In a later analysis, most CMV-associated TCR beta chains were found to appear HLA-restricted, with HLA associations seemingly driven largely by CMV exposure.

The cohort comprised hundreds of healthy bone marrow donors. All cohort members were sampled while nominally healthy, although unrecorded immune exposures were likely present. The donor was CMV seropositive and belonged to the group of over 250 seropositive cohort members. Every donor gave a peripheral blood sample, and the peripheral blood mononuclear cells from that sample were used for TCR beta sequencing. Genomic DNA extraction from the blood cell samples was performed with the Qiagen DNeasy Blood Extraction Kit. For CDR1 and CDR2, the germline V gene (reference sequence) lists LNHDA and SQIVND. The CDR3 numbers 14 residues from cysteine through phenylalanine. Left in the record is the CDR3 DNA by itself, 42 bases read in frame from the first base. Clipping removes 7 bases from V and 1 base from J, with 5 as the unmatched junction base count. Receptors were amplified or captured by the immunoSEQ multiplex PCR assay. A mixture of 60 forward primers for TCR Vbeta segments and 13 reverse primers for TCR Jbeta segments was used in the multiplex PCR. The CDR3 region of rearranged TCR beta genes was amplified from genomic DNA with a multiplex PCR assay. The amplified TCR beta libraries were sequenced on the Illumina HiSeq System as 87-base-pair reads. Regarding the original processing steps: A later analysis tallied roughly 80 million unique TCR beta chains across the 600 to 700 repertoires, and roughly 11 million of those chains were shared by two or more donors. Raw reads were error-corrected and collapsed into unique sequences by a nearest-neighbor algorithm in which closely related sequences were merged to remove PCR and sequencing errors. V, D and J gene segments were assigned by aligning CDR3 sequences to IMGT reference sequences. For a sequence to be retained, a match of at least six nucleotides to both a V gene segment and a J gene segment was required. A rearrangement was called productive if the CDR3 had no stop codons and remained in frame with V and J, and every other rearrangement was called non-productive. Following IMGT convention, CDR3 was defined as the stretch from the second conserved V-encoded cysteine up to the conserved J-encoded phenylalanine. Sequences without an unambiguous match to a single V gene segment were excluded from the earlier analysis of a few hundred of the donors. In an earlier analysis of almost 600 of the donors, a V segment was called functional when productive rearrangements were above 56.7%, and segregating when the standard deviation between donors exceeded 5%. A statistical classification framework was developed to diagnose cytomegalovirus status using the catalog of TCR beta chain sequences. V and J gene assignment, in a later analysis, came from comparing TCR nucleotide sequences with IMGT/GENE-DB human TR gene sequences. A later analysis assigned CDR3 sequences and most-parsimonious VDJ recombination scenarios with the TCRdist pipeline. In a later analysis, every TCR beta chain was defined by the combination of its CDR3 amino acid sequence and its V-gene family, and reads without a unique V-gene family were dropped. In a later analysis, 450 to 600 highly shared, low-generation-probability nucleotide sequences were removed to address suspected cross-contamination and a sequencing artifact. For each public chain, a later analysis derived a clonal expansion index from normalized ranks of inferred template counts within each repertoire. In a later analysis, generation probabilities were computed with a VDJ recombination model fitted to out-of-frame rearrangements, and the resulting probabilities were checked against IGoR. Hypergeometric tests were used in a later analysis to score TCR-TCR, TCR-HLA and TCR-CMV co-occurrence, with a repertoire-size bias correction applied to the TCR pairs. In a later analysis, false discovery rates were estimated by permuting HLA or CMV assignments 20 times. In a later analysis, co-occurring TCRs were grouped using DBSCAN, with TCRdist sequence similarity added in when clustering inside HLA-allele-positive subsets. Repertoires with fewer than 30,000 or more than 120,000 public chains were left out of co-occurrence clustering, as were five repertoires with anomalous nucleotide sharing. The table comes from immuneACCESS by way of TCRdb, which keeps in-frame sequences with V and J called. Part of the clones is missing from these tables; in studies checked, under half for an unresolved V gene and the rest for unknown reasons. V and J calls and clone size are as listed in that table; D and trimming were resolved from the DNA. In all, the sample holds over 95,000 clones, and approximately 67% of those were seen once. Clones ranked in the top ten supply 7.5% to 9% of the sample.

Notes on this clone: Which antigen it targets is not known. There are no base qualities to consult, and no much larger clone falls within one base.

Sequencing input: PBMCs. The sequence derives from a man between 18 and 29 years old in good health and CMV-seropositive. The sequence links TRBV19 to TRBJ2-3, and TRBD2 matches 7 of the central bases. The CDR3 amino acid sequence is: CASNGGSGTDTQYF. The base sequence is TGTGCCAGTAACGGGGGGAGTGGCACAGATACGCAGTATTTT.